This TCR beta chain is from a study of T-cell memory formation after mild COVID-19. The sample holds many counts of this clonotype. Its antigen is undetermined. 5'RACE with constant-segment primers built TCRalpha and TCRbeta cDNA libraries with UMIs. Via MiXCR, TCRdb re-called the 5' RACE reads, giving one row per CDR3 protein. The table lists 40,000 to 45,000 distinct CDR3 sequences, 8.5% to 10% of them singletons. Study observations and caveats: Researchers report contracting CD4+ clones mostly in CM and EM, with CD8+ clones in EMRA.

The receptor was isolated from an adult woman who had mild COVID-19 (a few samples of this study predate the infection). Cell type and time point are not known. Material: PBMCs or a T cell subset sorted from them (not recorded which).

The CDR3 sequence: CASSFTGGSYNEQFF. CDR3 nucleotide sequence: TGTGCCAGCAGTTTTACAGGGGGCTCCTACAATGAGCAGTTCTTC. The rearrangement joins TRBV6-6 to TRBJ2-1; 8 bases are a match to TRBD1. CDR1 is MNHNY, CDR2 SVGAGI, per germline (reference sequence). The J segment lost 0 bases and the V segment lost 4 bases, leaving 2 bases of the junction unmatched. The CDR3 spans 15 residues.